The entry that follows covers one T cell receptor beta chain sequence. What it binds is not known. Patients with chemo-refractory metastatic non-small-cell lung cancer received focal radiation plus CTLA-4 blockade with ipilimumab. This entry comes from a study of radiotherapy plus CTLA-4 blockade in lung cancer. About the research overall: Patients showed objective responses in roughly 19% of cases and disease control in more than 25%.

The CDR3 totals 16 residues. The ends lost 0 bases at V and 7 bases at J; junction bases unmatched: 8. Germline values: CDR1 SGDLS, CDR2 YYNGEE. Whole-study results and caveats: Tumor-derived TCR clones expanded in blood after radiotherapy plus ipilimumab.

Profiling relied on immunoSEQ multiplex PCR, and the TCRdb table lists in-frame clones only, not all of them. The data show about 62,000 clones, with 70% to 85% seen just once and approximately 4% held by the top ten. The source was peripheral blood, collected from a patient treated with radiotherapy plus ipilimumab. V usage is TRBV9 and J usage is TRBJ2-2, with 8 bases fitting TRBD2. The receptor was isolated from a human donor with non-small cell lung cancer who had a complete response to radiotherapy plus ipilimumab. The CDR3 DNA is TGTGCCAGCAGCGTAGCTGGTAGCGGGATGGTCGGGGAGCTGTTTTTT. Its translation: CASSVAGSGMVGELFF.